Listed below are T cell receptor beta chains from one sample, sequenced in a study of T cells in Graves' hyperthyroidism and ophthalmopathy. Each CDR3 protein gets one entry after TCRdb re-called the multiplex PCR reads with MiXCR. The sample lists some 510,000 distinct CDR3 sequences, 20% occurring once. Sequencing was performed on blood. Receptor source: a man aged 18 to 30 with Graves' hyperthyroidism. CDR3s include the opening cysteine and the closing phenylalanine or tryptophan. The D gene is left open where the match is weak. Clone sizes are given selectively: once, few, many, or a class where the clone is expanded.

j_gene: TRBJ2-5
abundance: many
v_gene: TRBV12-5
d_gene: NA
CDR3nt: TGTGCTAGTGGTTTGGATTTGGAGACCCAGTACTTC
CDR3aa: CASGLDLETQYF

j_gene: TRBJ1-6
abundance: many
v_gene: TRBV27
d_gene: NA
CDR3nt: TGTGCCAGCAGTTTACAGGCACTCGATAATTCACCCCTCCACTTT
CDR3aa: CASSLQALDNSPLHF

j_gene: TRBJ1-2
abundance: many
v_gene: TRBV12-3/TRBV12-4
d_gene: NA
CDR3nt: TGTGCCAGCAGAACAGGGCCTACTAACTATGGCTACACCTTC
CDR3aa: CASRTGPTNYGYTF

j_gene: TRBJ2-3
abundance: NA
v_gene: TRBV12-3/TRBV12-4
d_gene: TRBD2
CDR3nt: TGTGCCAGCAGTTTTTCTAGCGGGGAGGGGTATACGCAGTATTTT
CDR3aa: CASSFSSGEGYTQYF

j_gene: TRBJ2-5
abundance: many
v_gene: TRBV4-2
d_gene: TRBD2
CDR3nt: TGTGCCAGCAGCCAAGATACTAGCGGGGGGGCCGAGACCCAGTACTTC
CDR3aa: CASSQDTSGGAETQYF

j_gene: TRBJ2-5
abundance: NA
v_gene: TRBV4-1
d_gene: TRBD2
CDR3nt: TGCGCCAGCAGCCAAGCCGCTAGCGGGGAAGAGACCCAGTACTTC
CDR3aa: CASSQAASGEETQYF

j_gene: TRBJ2-3
abundance: NA
v_gene: TRBV2
d_gene: TRBD2
CDR3nt: TGTGCCTCCTGGACTAGCGGATACACAGATACGCAGTATTTT
CDR3aa: CASWTSGYTDTQYF

j_gene: TRBJ1-5
abundance: many
v_gene: TRBV27
d_gene: NA
CDR3nt: TGTGCCAGCCCGTGGGTTAACCATCAGCCCCAGCATTTT
CDR3aa: CASPWVNHQPQHF

j_gene: TRBJ2-2
abundance: NA
v_gene: TRBV2
d_gene: NA
CDR3nt: TGTGCCAGCTGTCCCAAGAACACCGGGGAGCTGTTTTTT
CDR3aa: CASCPKNTGELFF

j_gene: TRBJ1-5
abundance: many
v_gene: TRBV19
d_gene: NA
CDR3nt: TGTGCCAGTAGTATGCAAGGCAAGATCGGCAATCAGCCCCAGCATTTT
CDR3aa: CASSMQGKIGNQPQHF

j_gene: TRBJ1-2
abundance: many
v_gene: TRBV27
d_gene: TRBD1
CDR3nt: TGTGCCAGCAGTTTATCAGGGGGCCGTGGCTACACCTTC
CDR3aa: CASSLSGGRGYTF

j_gene: TRBJ2-7
abundance: many
v_gene: TRBV4-1
d_gene: TRBD2
CDR3nt: TGCGCCAGCAGCCGGCTCGGACTAGCGGACTCCTACGAGCAGTACTTC
CDR3aa: CASSRLGLADSYEQYF

j_gene: TRBJ1-1
abundance: many
v_gene: TRBV11-3
d_gene: NA
CDR3nt: TGTGCCAGCAGCCCCGGTGAACGGAGGAAAGCTTTCTTT
CDR3aa: CASSPGERRKAFF

j_gene: TRBJ1-1
abundance: many
v_gene: TRBV5-1
d_gene: NA
CDR3nt: TGCGCCAGCAGCTCAGAGCCCAACACTGAAGCTTTCTTT
CDR3aa: CASSSEPNTEAFF

j_gene: TRBJ2-6
abundance: many
v_gene: TRBV12-3/TRBV12-4
d_gene: NA
CDR3nt: TGTGCCAGCACCCTCCCCCAGGGTTCGGTGGCCAACGTCCTGACTTTC
CDR3aa: CASTLPQGSVANVLTF

j_gene: TRBJ2-5
abundance: many
v_gene: TRBV28
d_gene: TRBD1
CDR3nt: TGTGCCAGCAGTCCAGGACAGGGGTTCGAGACCCAGTACTTC
CDR3aa: CASSPGQGFETQYF

j_gene: TRBJ2-2
abundance: many
v_gene: TRBV29-1
d_gene: NA
CDR3nt: TGCAGCGTCCCCGGGTTTCAAGGCGGGGAGCTGTTTTTT
CDR3aa: CSVPGFQGGELFF

j_gene: TRBJ2-2
abundance: many
v_gene: TRBV20-1
d_gene: TRBD1
CDR3nt: TGCAGTGCTACTTCCACAGGGGGCGCGGGGGAGCTGTTTTTT
CDR3aa: CSATSTGGAGELFF

j_gene: TRBJ2-2
abundance: few
v_gene: TRBV25-1
d_gene: TRBD1
CDR3nt: TGTGCCAGCTCCTACAGGGGGCCGCTCTTACCCGCAGCGGACACCGGGGAGCTGTTTTTT
CDR3aa: CASSYRGPLLPAADTGELFF

j_gene: TRBJ2-3
abundance: NA
v_gene: TRBV20-1
d_gene: TRBD1
CDR3nt: TGCAGTGCTAGAGAAAACAGGGGTCTAGATACGCAGTATTTT
CDR3aa: CSARENRGLDTQYF

j_gene: TRBJ1-1
abundance: NA
v_gene: TRBV4-1
d_gene: NA
CDR3nt: TGCGCCAGCAGCCATGGGGGGACACTGGGGGACACTGAAGCTTTCTTT
CDR3aa: CASSHGGTLGDTEAFF

j_gene: TRBJ1-3
abundance: many
v_gene: TRBV15
d_gene: NA
CDR3nt: TGTGCCACCAGCAGAGGAGACAGTAACACCATATATTTT
CDR3aa: CATSRGDSNTIYF

j_gene: TRBJ2-4
abundance: many
v_gene: TRBV7-8
d_gene: NA
CDR3nt: TGTGCCAGCAGCTTAGGTCCGGGGGAGGCCAAAAACATTCAGTACTTC
CDR3aa: CASSLGPGEAKNIQYF

j_gene: TRBJ1-3
abundance: NA
v_gene: TRBV12-3/TRBV12-4
d_gene: NA
CDR3nt: TGTGCCAGCAGTTTCGGCCGTTTCTCTGGAAACACCATATATTTT
CDR3aa: CASSFGRFSGNTIYF

j_gene: TRBJ2-7
abundance: many
v_gene: TRBV20-1
d_gene: NA
CDR3nt: TGCAGTGCTAGAAAGGGGCTATGGGCCTACGAGCAGTACTTC
CDR3aa: CSARKGLWAYEQYF

j_gene: TRBJ2-7
abundance: many
v_gene: TRBV6-5
d_gene: NA
CDR3nt: TGTGCCAGCAGGATTACAGGGGAGGGGGCCTACGAGCAGTACTTC
CDR3aa: CASRITGEGAYEQYF

j_gene: TRBJ2-1
abundance: few
v_gene: TRBV19
d_gene: NA
CDR3nt: TGTGCCAGTAGTATGGGATCCAGCTACAATGAGCAGTTCTTC
CDR3aa: CASSMGSSYNEQFF

j_gene: TRBJ1-1
abundance: many
v_gene: TRBV11-2
d_gene: NA
CDR3nt: TGTGCCAGCAGCGCTCCGACTGAGGGGAACACTGAAGCTTTCTTT
CDR3aa: CASSAPTEGNTEAFF

j_gene: TRBJ1-2
abundance: many
v_gene: TRBV19
d_gene: NA
CDR3nt: TGTGCCAGTAGTATGACAGACTTCTATGGCTACACCTTC
CDR3aa: CASSMTDFYGYTF

j_gene: TRBJ2-2
abundance: many
v_gene: TRBV24-1
d_gene: NA
CDR3nt: TGTGCCACCATGGGGGAGTGGGACACCGGGGAGCTGTTTTTT
CDR3aa: CATMGEWDTGELFF

j_gene: TRBJ2-7
abundance: many
v_gene: TRBV2
d_gene: NA
CDR3nt: TGTGCCAGCGACGCCGGGATGTCCTACGAGCAGTACTTC
CDR3aa: CASDAGMSYEQYF

j_gene: TRBJ2-7
abundance: few
v_gene: TRBV19
d_gene: NA
CDR3nt: TGTGCCAGTAGTATGGGTGCGAGGGATTGGTACTACGAGCAGTACTTC
CDR3aa: CASSMGARDWYYEQYF

j_gene: TRBJ1-2
abundance: few
v_gene: TRBV3-1
d_gene: NA
CDR3nt: TGTGCCAGCAGCCAAGATGCCTACAGGGTTTCGGACGGCTACACCTTC
CDR3aa: CASSQDAYRVSDGYTF

j_gene: TRBJ2-7
abundance: few
v_gene: TRBV12-3/TRBV12-4
d_gene: NA
CDR3nt: TGTGCCAGCAGTTTTGGACAGCCGTCCTACGAGCAGTACTTC
CDR3aa: CASSFGQPSYEQYF

j_gene: TRBJ1-5
abundance: many
v_gene: TRBV12-3/TRBV12-4
d_gene: NA
CDR3nt: TGTGCCAGCGACATCAGGAGGGGAGGCAATCAGCCCCAGCATTTT
CDR3aa: CASDIRRGGNQPQHF

j_gene: TRBJ1-1
abundance: NA
v_gene: TRBV6-2/TRBV6-3
d_gene: NA
CDR3nt: TGTGCCAGCAGTTACACGACCGGGACATATGAAGCTTTCTTT
CDR3aa: CASSYTTGTYEAFF

j_gene: TRBJ2-7
abundance: NA
v_gene: TRBV5-1
d_gene: NA
CDR3nt: TGCGCCAGCAGCTTGAGTTCGAGAGTCTACGAGCAGTACTTC
CDR3aa: CASSLSSRVYEQYF

j_gene: TRBJ1-1
abundance: NA
v_gene: TRBV6-2/TRBV6-3
d_gene: NA
CDR3nt: TGTGCCAGCCACGGATTCGGACTATACGAGGCTGAAGCTTTCTTT
CDR3aa: CASHGFGLYEAEAFF

j_gene: TRBJ2-7
abundance: many
v_gene: TRBV12-3/TRBV12-4
d_gene: NA
CDR3nt: TGTGCCAGCAGTATAGGACACGCGTCCTACGAGCAGTACTTC
CDR3aa: CASSIGHASYEQYF

j_gene: TRBJ1-2
abundance: NA
v_gene: TRBV24-1
d_gene: NA
CDR3nt: TGTGCCACCAGTGATCCCCAGGGCGGGAACTATGGCTACACCTTC
CDR3aa: CATSDPQGGNYGYTF

j_gene: TRBJ1-5
abundance: NA
v_gene: TRBV20-1
d_gene: NA
CDR3nt: TGCAGTGCTGTGGATGGGGGGCAGCCCCAGCATTTT
CDR3aa: CSAVDGGQPQHF

j_gene: TRBJ2-7
abundance: many
v_gene: TRBV24-1
d_gene: NA
CDR3nt: TGTGCCACCAGTTTCCGGCCCTCGACAGAGGCCTACGAGCAGTACTTC
CDR3aa: CATSFRPSTEAYEQYF

j_gene: TRBJ2-7
abundance: few
v_gene: TRBV12-3/TRBV12-4
d_gene: TRBD2
CDR3nt: TGTGCCAGCGGGACTAGCGGGAGGTCAAGCTACGAGCAGTACTTC
CDR3aa: CASGTSGRSSYEQYF

j_gene: TRBJ2-5
abundance: NA
v_gene: TRBV20-1
d_gene: NA
CDR3nt: TGCAGTGCTTATAGCGTACAAGAGACCCAGTACTTC
CDR3aa: CSAYSVQETQYF

j_gene: TRBJ1-1
abundance: many
v_gene: TRBV12-3/TRBV12-4
d_gene: NA
CDR3nt: TGTGCCAGTCATTTAAGGGGGGTTCACACTGAAGCTTTCTTT
CDR3aa: CASHLRGVHTEAFF